This T cell receptor (beta chain) originates from a study of cytomegalovirus exposure and HLA in healthy donors. About the study: A later analysis reported the roughly 120 validation repertoires used the same platform as the approximately 660 first-cohort repertoires.

Germline CDR1 SGHDT, CDR2 YYEEEE. Trimming removed 5 bases from V and 5 bases from J, with 16 bases in between. The CDR3 extends over 15 amino acids. Method: immunoSEQ multiplex PCR; TCRdb's copy keeps in-frame clones and lacks some. The sample lists about 120,000 clones, 85% to 90% occurring once. Of note for this clone: Its antigen is not known.

General study points: In a later analysis, first-cohort TCR clusters were found to tend to co-occur in the 120 or so validation repertoires. The study flagged about 150 TCR beta chains as cytomegalovirus-associated. For cytomegalovirus status, the classifier reportedly gave diagnoses with high specificity and sensitivity.

This chain links TRBV5-6 with TRBJ1-4; D is unclear. This sequence originates from a woman aged 25 to 39 in good health and CMV-seropositive. Material for sequencing was PBMCs. The CDR3 nucleotides are TGTGCCAGCAGTAGTGAAGCCGCGCGGAATGAAAAACTGTTTTTT. This codes for CASSSEAARNEKLFF.